The 27 T cell receptor beta chains presented below share a single source sample, sequenced in a study of blood T cell repertoires in COVID-19 (TCRdb year 2020). Library creation used the immunoSEQ multiplex PCR assay. Drawn from immuneACCESS, this table holds only the in-frame rearrangements with V and J called that TCRdb kept. Clones are partly lost; checked studies trace under half to an unresolved V gene and leave the rest unexplained. This sample is represented by about 190,000 clones; roughly 85% of them were singletons. Jointly, the top ten make up about 26% of the sample. Sequencing was done on a sample of peripheral blood. The receptors here all came from a woman aged 65 to 85 with acute or convalescent COVID-19.

The chain uses TRBV27 and TRBJ2-2, with 10 bases aligning to TRBD2. Germline-derived CDR1 and CDR2 are MNHEY and SMNVEV (reference sequence). V dropped 2 bases and J dropped 5; count of bases not matched to a gene: 14. The CDR3 totals 19 residues. CDR3 sequence: CASSLAPPLAGGTTGELFF. CDR3 coding DNA: TGTGCCAGCAGTTTAGCCCCCCCTTTAGCGGGAGGAACTACCGGGGAGCTGTTTTTT.

J is TRBJ2-1 and V is TRBV29-1, with 11 bases fitting TRBD2. J lost 5 bases, V lost 4 bases, and 10 bases had no gene match. The germline gives CDR1 SQVTM, CDR2 ANQGSEA. The CDR3 is made up of 16 amino acids. The CDR3 loop is CSVAGGTSGTNNEQFF. The CDR3, as DNA: TGCAGCGTTGCAGGTGGGACTAGCGGTACAAACAATGAGCAGTTCTTC.

The chain employs TRBV3-1 (or the pseudogene TRBV3-2) and TRBJ2-1; 8 bases are shared with TRBD2. The CDR3 covers 18 residues. CDR1 LGHDT and CDR2 YNNKEL come from the germline V gene (reference sequence). After removal of 1 base from V and 0 bases from J, the junction contained 8 bases not matched to a gene. The CDR3 protein is CASSQVAGRQISYNEQFF. The CDR3 nucleotides read TGTGCCAGCAGCCAAGTAGCGGGACGTCAAATCTCCTACAATGAGCAGTTCTTC.

The chain links TRBV2 to TRBJ1-5; D unresolved. The CDR3 has 13 residues. CDR1 is SNHLY and CDR2 is FYNNEI in the germline V gene. V lost 2 bases and J lost 7, with 9 bases in between. The CDR3 nucleotides are TGTGCCAGCAGTGAAACAAGAACCCAGCCCCAGCATTTT. It is translated as CASSETRTQPQHF.

The CDR3 reads CACSRGRGHTEAFF. The CDR3 DNA reads as TGTGCCTGTTCCCGAGGCAGGGGGCACACTGAAGCTTTCTTT. The chain employs TRBV30 and TRBJ1-1; 8 nucleotides agree with TRBD1. V lost 6 bases, J lost 3 bases, and 9 bases stayed unmatched. Germline V lookup: CDR1 GTSNPN, CDR2 SVGIG (reference sequence). The CDR3 is 14 amino acids. The variable domain in full, with the rest retrieved from reference TRBV30 and TRBJ1-1, is SQTIHQWPATLVQPVGSPLSLECTVEGTSNPNLYWYRQAAGRGLQLLFYSVGIGQISSEVPQNLSASRPQDRQFILSSKKLLLSDSGFYLCACSRGRGHTEAFFGQGTRLTVV.

This clone was seen only a few times. The genes are TRBV2 and TRBJ2-1, with 8 bases matching TRBD2. J gave up 1 base and V 7 bases, and 6 bases lay outside the gene matches. Looked up from germline, CDR1 is SNHLY and CDR2 is FYNNEI. This CDR3 is 15 amino acids long. CDR3 loop: CASMGGGRSYNEQFF. The CDR3 region has the DNA TGTGCCAGCATGGGGGGCGGGAGGTCCTACAATGAGCAGTTCTTC.

The V and J genes are TRBV29-1 and TRBJ1-4; no clear D gene. The CDR3 is 14 amino acids. CDR1 is SQVTM, CDR2 ANQGSEA, per germline. The V and J ends lost 0 bases and 8 bases respectively, with 13 bases between them. The CDR3 DNA follows: TGCAGCGTTGAAGATCGACTCAATGGCGAAAAACTGTTTTTT. Translated, it gives CSVEDRLNGEKLFF. Based on the CDR3 plus reference TRBV29-1 and TRBJ1-4, the full variable domain is SAVISQKPSRDICQRGTSLTIQCQVDSQVTMMFWYRQQPGQSLTLIATANQGSEATYESGFVIDKFPISRPNLTFSTLTVSNMSPEDSSIYLCSVEDRLNGEKLFFGSGTQLSVL.

This clone was found once. V and J are TRBV5-6 and TRBJ1-6; D remains ambiguous. V was clipped by 1 base and J by 9 bases, with 17 bases between them. Germline CDR1 reads SGHDT; CDR2 reads YYEEEE. The CDR3 totals 16 residues. The CDR3 region has the DNA TGTGCCAGCAGCTTGCTGAGTACCGAGGTGGGTTCACCCCTCCACTTT. Protein sequence: CASSLLSTEVGSPLHF.

The chain joins TRBV6-5 to TRBJ1-5, with 10 bases matching TRBD1. V dropped 6 bases and J dropped 6; count of bases not matched to a gene: 8. This CDR3 contains 15 residues. Germline assignment: CDR1 MNHEY and CDR2 SVGAGI. This CDR3 is CASRGDRGPGQPQHF. CDR3 nucleotides: TGTGCCAGCAGGGGGGACAGGGGTCCAGGTCAGCCCCAGCATTTT.

This clone was found once. J is TRBJ2-2 and V is TRBV19; TRBD1 aligns across 7 bases. Losses at the gene ends were 7 bases for V and 5 bases for J; bases not matched to a gene: 10. The germline V gene has CDR1 LNHDA and CDR2 SQIVND (reference sequence). The CDR3 extends over 15 amino acids. CDR3 in DNA: TGTGCCAGTATGGACAGGAATAGTGGGACCGGGGAGCTGTTTTTT. This translates into CASMDRNSGTGELFF.

The J gene is TRBJ1-5, the V gene TRBV27; TRBD1 might be the D (5 bases). Germline V lookup: CDR1 MNHEY, CDR2 SMNVEV (reference sequence). This CDR3 has 16 residues. V was pared by 6 bases and J by 6 bases, with 21 bases between. CDR3 DNA: TGTGCCAGCAGCCTACGACCGGACATCTCTGTTCAGCCCCAGCATTTT. Protein: CASSLRPDISVQPQHF.

The chain employs TRBV7-8 and TRBJ2-7; unclear D gene. The germline V and J ends were trimmed by 1 base and 6 bases, with 7 bases remaining between them. This CDR3 contains 12 residues. Germline-derived CDR1 and CDR2 are SGHVS and FQNEAQ. The CDR3 region has the DNA TGTGCCAGCAGCTTAGTTCGTAGCGAGCAGTACTTC. Amino acid sequence: CASSLVRSEQYF.

The rearrangement links TRBV4-1 to TRBJ2-5, with 9 nucleotides matching TRBD2. CDR3 length equals 18 residues. V shed 2 bases, J shed 5 bases, and the junction held 15 bases outside the gene matches. The germline CDR1 and CDR2 sequences are MGHRA and YSYEKL. CDR3 DNA sequence: TGCGCCAGCAGCCAAACCTCAGAACTAGCGGGCAAGAGGGAGACCCAGTACTTC. Translated: CASSQTSELAGKRETQYF.

By its share, this clone is medium-sized. The chain has TRBV19 and TRBJ1-5; the match to TRBD1 covers 7 bases. The V gene end was trimmed by 6 bases and the J gene end by 4 bases; junction bases not matched to a gene: 18. There are 18 residues in the CDR3. Germline values: CDR1 LNHDA, CDR2 SQIVND (reference sequence). CDR3 amino acids: CASRVPLGQGGWNQPQHF. The CDR3 nucleotides are TGTGCCAGTAGGGTCCCCCTAGGGCAGGGGGGTTGGAATCAGCCCCAGCATTTT.

The J gene is TRBJ1-2, the V gene TRBV6-1; D is ambiguous. The V end was cut by 4 bases, the J end by 0 bases, with 18 bases between. This CDR3 has 17 amino acids. Looked up from germline, CDR1 is MNHNS and CDR2 is SASEGT. The CDR3 here is CASSGPQTRRANYGYTF. The CDR3 region has the DNA TGTGCCAGCAGTGGGCCCCAGACGAGGCGAGCTAACTATGGCTACACCTTC.

Only a few counts were recorded for this clone. CDR3 coding DNA: TGTGCCAGCAGCCTATTTAGTTCGGGGCAGGGGGCGAACACTGAAGCTTTCTTT. Protein sequence: CASSLFSSGQGANTEAFF. The rearrangement links TRBV7-9 to TRBJ1-1, with 8 nucleotides matching TRBD1. In germline, CDR1 is SEHNR, CDR2 FQNEAQ (reference sequence). The ends lost 5 bases at V and 1 base at J; junction bases unmatched: 15. The CDR3 is 18 residues long. Full variable domain (remainder filled in from reference TRBV7-9 and TRBJ1-1): DTGVSQNPRHKITKRGQNVTFRCDPISEHNRLYWYRQTLGQGPEFLTYFQNEAQLEKSRLLSDRFSAERPKGSFSTLEIQRTEQGDSAMYLCASSLFSSGQGANTEAFFGQGTRLTVV.

The chain employs TRBV11-2 and TRBJ2-1, with D possibly TRBD2 on 5 matching bases. The CDR3 sequence is 13 residues long. V dropped 4 bases and J dropped 4 bases, with 8 bases sitting between them. Germline V CDR1 and CDR2: SGHAT, FQNNGV. The chain's CDR3 is CASSSGRYNEQFF. The CDR3 nucleotides read TGTGCCAGCAGCTCGGGAAGATACAATGAGCAGTTCTTC.

Only a few counts were recorded for this clone. The chain carries TRBV4-2 and TRBJ2-7, with a possible D match to TRBD2 (6 bases). V was cut by 0 bases and J by 6 bases, with 18 bases left in between. Germline V gene lookup returns CDR1 LGHNA and CDR2 YNFKEQ. The CDR3 spans 16 residues. The CDR3 region is CASSQEGGTPWREQYF. The DNA of the CDR3 is TGTGCCAGCAGCCAAGAGGGCGGGACTCCCTGGCGCGAGCAGTACTTC.

The chain employs TRBV30 and TRBJ1-3; D is possibly TRBD1 (5 bases). Trimming took off 4 bases at V and 5 bases at J, with 15 bases between the two ends. This CDR3 has 14 residues. Per germline, CDR1 GTSNPN and CDR2 SVGIG (reference sequence). The CDR3 DNA sequence: TGTGCCTGGACCCCGGGGGGTCGGCGAAACACCATATATTTT. Translation: CAWTPGGRRNTIYF.

CDR3 loop: CASSEQEGQPQHF. Written as DNA, the CDR3 is TGTGCCAGCAGTGAACAGGAAGGTCAGCCCCAGCATTTT. The chain carries TRBV6-1 and TRBJ1-5; no clear D. Germline lookup yields CDR1 MNHNS and CDR2 SASEGT. With 2 bases removed from V and 6 bases from J, the gap between germline ends came to 8 bases. The CDR3 sequence is 13 residues long.

V usage is TRBV7-9 and J usage is TRBJ2-1; D uncertain. The CDR3 consists of 15 residues. Trimming stripped 3 bases from V and 0 bases from J, with 9 bases between. From germline, CDR1 is SEHNR and CDR2 FQNEAQ (reference sequence). Written as DNA, the CDR3 is TGTGCCAGCAGCTTGACTTCGAGCTCCTACAATGAGCAGTTCTTC. It is translated as CASSLTSSSYNEQFF.

V is TRBV7-9 and J is TRBJ1-2; a possible D gene is TRBD1 (6 bases). V was pared by 5 bases and J by 5 bases, with 15 bases between. The CDR3 contains 14 residues. The germline gives CDR1 SEHNR, CDR2 FQNEAQ (reference sequence). In DNA form, the CDR3 reads TGTGCCAGCAGCCAGGGGCCCCTCCGGTATGGCTACACCTTC. Amino acid sequence: CASSQGPLRYGYTF.

The chain combines TRBV11-2 with TRBJ2-7; D is possibly TRBD1 (6 bases). CDR1 and CDR2 from the germline V gene are SGHAT and FQNNGV. V dropped 5 bases and J dropped 7 bases, with 24 bases sitting between them. This CDR3 region has 16 residues. The CDR3 loop is CASSQSPGHGSREQYF. Written as DNA, the CDR3 is TGTGCCAGCAGCCAATCCCCGGGACATGGGAGTCGAGAGCAGTACTTC.

This clone was picked up a small number of times. This sequence joins TRBV5-6 and TRBJ1-5, with 9 bases matching TRBD1. The trim removed 4 bases at V and 1 base at J, leaving 3 bases unmatched. Germline V gene lookup returns CDR1 SGHDT and CDR2 YYEEEE. The CDR3 runs to 15 residues. In nucleotides, the CDR3 is TGTGCCAGCAGCGGACAGGGGACAAGCAATCAGCCCCAGCATTTT. This codes for CASSGQGTSNQPQHF.

The chain combines TRBV3-1 (or the pseudogene TRBV3-2) with TRBJ2-7, with TRBD2 as a possible D gene (7 bases). This CDR3 is built from 14 residues. Between the trimmed V and J ends, which lost 0 bases and 7 bases, there was a span of 13 bases. Germline V gene lookup returns CDR1 LGHDT and CDR2 YNNKEL (reference sequence). CDR3 bases: TGTGCCAGCAGCCAAGATGCCGGGGGGCGAGAGCAGTACTTC. Its protein product is CASSQDAGGREQYF.

Worth noting for this clone: Additional DNA sequences in this sample encode the identical CDR3. The chain has TRBV3-1 (or the pseudogene TRBV3-2) and TRBJ2-5, with D unresolved. The CDR3 runs 15 residues. CDR1 and CDR2 from the germline V gene are LGHDT and YNNKEL (reference sequence). Trimming took off 4 bases at V and 1 base at J, with 13 bases between the two ends. CDR3: CASSPLAVAQETQYF. In DNA form, the CDR3 reads TGTGCCAGCAGCCCTCTGGCGGTAGCCCAAGAGACCCAGTACTTC.

The chain recombines TRBV30 with TRBJ2-7; D might be TRBD1 (5 bases). Germline CDR1 and CDR2: GTSNPN and SVGIG (reference sequence). V was trimmed by 2 bases and J by 5 bases, leaving 19 bases between them. There are 15 residues in the CDR3. This CDR3 reads CAWSLRAGKLNEQYF. The CDR3 DNA sequence: TGTGCCTGGAGTCTCAGGGCAGGGAAGTTGAACGAGCAGTACTTC.